A single sample is the source of the 30 T cell receptor beta chains below, sequenced in a study of monozygotic twins with inflammatory bowel disease. Each CDR3 protein gets one entry in TCRdb, which reprocessed the 5' RACE reads and gives no DNA. The specimen's table records 300,000 to 350,000 distinct CDR3 sequences. The source material was blood. These receptors were collected from a human donor with ulcerative colitis or Crohn's disease, or a healthy co-twin of an affected twin (not recorded which).

The J gene is TRBJ1-1, the V gene TRBV28. In germline, CDR1 is MDHEN, CDR2 SYDVKM. CDR3 length: 13 amino acids. CDR3 amino acids: CASSWGRHTEAFF.

V usage is TRBV4-1 and J usage is TRBJ2-2; the D call from TCRdb, TRBD2, cannot be confirmed without DNA. Germline CDR1 is MGHRA and CDR2 is YSYEKL. This CDR3 has 13 amino acids. The CDR3 sequence is CASRLSRGGELFF.

The chain recombines TRBV10-3 with TRBJ2-7. Germline values: CDR1 ENHRY, CDR2 SYGVKD. This CDR3 comprises 12 residues. The CDR3 reads CATTAENYEQYF.

V usage is TRBV24-1 and J usage is TRBJ2-3; TCRdb calls TRBD1, which cannot be checked without DNA. CDR1 is KGHDR and CDR2 is SFDVKD in the germline V gene. The CDR3 sequence is 14 residues long. The CDR3 region is CATSPTGSTDTQYF.

This CDR3 is CASSYAGPSGGGYGYTF. The J gene is TRBJ1-2, the V gene TRBV6-5. Germline values: CDR1 MNHEY, CDR2 SVGAGI. The CDR3 has 17 amino acids.

The CDR3 sequence is CASSLEVSGYEQYF. This chain connects TRBV5-1 to TRBJ2-7; TCRdb's assignment of TRBD2 cannot be checked, as there is no DNA. Germline assignment: CDR1 SGHRS and CDR2 YFSETQ. The CDR3 is 14 amino acids.

V and J are TRBV4-1 and TRBJ1-1; the D call of TRBD1 rests on TCRdb alone, since no DNA is present to check it. This CDR3 has 14 residues. Germline V CDR1 and CDR2: MGHRA, YSYEKL. The CDR3 here is CASSQPQENTEAFF.

The CDR3 here is CASSLLGGRNTGELFF. This rearrangement joins TRBV5-1 to TRBJ2-2. This CDR3 comprises 16 residues. CDR1 and CDR2 from the germline V gene are SGHRS and YFSETQ.

This sequence joins TRBV9 and TRBJ1-4. This CDR3 is 15 amino acids long. The germline V gene has CDR1 SGDLS and CDR2 YYNGEE. CDR3: CASSVAGSVNEKLFF. Together with reference TRBV9 and TRBJ1-4, the CDR3 gives the full variable domain: DSGVTQTPKHLITATGQRVTLRCSPRSGDLSVYWYQQSLDQGLQFLIQYYNGEERAKGNILERFSAQQFPDLHSELNLSSLELGDSALYFCASSVAGSVNEKLFFGSGTQLSVL.

This rearrangement joins TRBV28 to TRBJ1-1; TCRdb indicates TRBD1, and absent DNA this call remains unverified. From germline, CDR1 is MDHEN and CDR2 SYDVKM. The CDR3 contains 16 residues. Here the CDR3 reads CASSLRQGQLITEAFF.

The V call is TRBV5-5, the J call TRBJ1-2. The CDR3 sequence is 14 residues long. Germline V gene sequence: CDR1 SGHKS, CDR2 YYEKEE (reference sequence). CDR3 sequence: CASSSGRTNYGYTF.

The chain links TRBV14 to TRBJ1-2. The CDR3 totals 15 residues. CDR1 and CDR2 from the germline V gene are SGHDN and FVKESK. CDR3 loop: CASSQGLTPNYGYTF.

J is TRBJ2-1 and V is TRBV4-2; the TCRdb call, TRBD2, lacks DNA for checking. The germline V gene has CDR1 LGHNA and CDR2 YNFKEQ. The CDR3 length is 15 residues. The CDR3 sequence: CASSLASGRASEQFF.

This chain connects TRBV20-1 to TRBJ2-7; TCRdb proposes TRBD2, but this gene call is untestable without DNA. Germline CDR1 reads DFQATT; CDR2 reads SNEGSKA (reference sequence). CDR3 length: 14 amino acids. The CDR3 sequence: CSVKREGRRREQYF.

The rearrangement links TRBV12-3 or TRBV12-4 to TRBJ1-4. The CDR3 loop spans 15 amino acids. The CDR3 loop reads CASSRRPRSNEKLFF.

The chain recombines TRBV20-1 with TRBJ1-1. Germline V gene data show CDR1 as DFQATT and CDR2 as SNEGSKA (reference sequence). This CDR3 spans 15 amino acids. CDR3 sequence: CSAREWGLMNTEAFF.

The chain combines TRBV9 with TRBJ2-2. The CDR3 length is 14 residues. Germline values: CDR1 SGDLS, CDR2 YYNGEE. The CDR3 reads CASSVVANTGELCF. Full variable domain (rest looked up from reference TRBV9 and TRBJ2-2): DSGVTQTPKHLITATGQRVTLRCSPRSGDLSVYWYQQSLDQGLQFLIQYYNGEERAKGNILERFSAQQFPDLHSELNLSSLELGDSALYFCASSVVANTGELCFGEGSRLTVL.

The chain combines TRBV5-1 with TRBJ1-2; without DNA, the TCRdb call of TRBD1 cannot be checked. The CDR3 is 14 residues long. Germline V CDR1 and CDR2: SGHRS, YFSETQ. CDR3 sequence: CASSLEGTDTWNTF. Drawing the rest from reference TRBV5-1 and TRBJ1-2, the complete variable domain is KAGVTQTPRYLIKTRGQQVTLSCSPISGHRSVSWYQQTPGQGLQFLFEYFSETQRNKGNFPGRFSGRQFSNSRSEMNVSTLELGDSALYLCASSLEGTDTWNTFGSGTRLTVV.

V usage is TRBV30 and J usage is TRBJ1-2; the TCRdb D gene call, TRBD1, has no DNA to confirm it. This CDR3 has 14 amino acids. Germline CDR1 reads GTSNPN; CDR2 reads SVGIG (reference sequence). CDR3 sequence: CAWRMTGGGFGYTF.

The V and J genes are TRBV15 and TRBJ1-3. Per germline, CDR1 LNHNV and CDR2 YYDKDF (reference sequence). The CDR3 length is 14 residues. This chain's CDR3 is CATSRDLVGNTIYF.

V gene TRBV7-8 combines with J gene TRBJ2-7; TCRdb selects TRBD1, and the lack of DNA leaves this call unchecked. The CDR3 is 14 amino acids. Per germline, CDR1 SGHVS and CDR2 FQNEAQ. This CDR3 is CASRSQGARYEQYF.

The chain recombines TRBV11-2 with TRBJ2-1. CDR3 length: 14 residues. From germline, CDR1 is SGHAT and CDR2 FQNNGV. CDR3 residues: CASSLGRNHNEQFF.

The J gene is TRBJ2-1, the V gene TRBV20-1; TCRdb returns TRBD1, unconfirmable since there is no DNA. Germline V lookup: CDR1 DFQATT, CDR2 SNEGSKA (reference sequence). This CDR3 region has 15 residues. The CDR3 sequence: CSARPLTGVNNEQFF.

The V and J genes are TRBV12-3 or TRBV12-4 and TRBJ1-1. This CDR3 region has 11 residues. The CDR3 sequence is CASRQTAEAFF.

This chain connects TRBV20-1 to TRBJ1-5; the D call of TRBD1 rests on TCRdb alone, since no DNA is present to check it. The CDR3 sequence is 15 residues long. Germline CDR1 DFQATT, CDR2 SNEGSKA (reference sequence). CDR3 loop: CSTPPTTGRDQPQHF.

V and J are TRBV5-6 and TRBJ2-1; as DNA is missing, the TRBD2 call by TCRdb cannot be tested. Germline V gene lookup returns CDR1 SGHDT and CDR2 YYEEEE. This CDR3 spans 17 amino acids. CDR3 sequence reads: CASTPEGPSSSYNEQFF.

Here the CDR3 reads CASSHDRVDYYGYTF. This sequence joins TRBV7-2 and TRBJ1-2; as DNA is missing, the TRBD1 call by TCRdb cannot be tested. Per germline, CDR1 SGHTA and CDR2 FQGNSA. The CDR3 contains 15 residues. Supplemented by reference TRBV7-2 and TRBJ1-2, the full variable domain reads GAGVSQSPSNKVTEKGKDVELRCDPISGHTALYWYRQSLGQGLEFLIYFQGNSAPDKSGLPSDRFSAERTGGSVSTLTIQRTQQEDSAVYLCASSHDRVDYYGYTFGSGTRLTVV.

The chain recombines TRBV27 with TRBJ2-2; TCRdb selects TRBD2, and the lack of DNA leaves this call unchecked. CDR1 and CDR2 from the germline V gene are MNHEY and SMNVEV (reference sequence). This CDR3 is 16 amino acids long. The CDR3 sequence is CASSPLAGPNTGELFF.

The chain couples TRBV4-1 to TRBJ2-1. The germline V gene has CDR1 MGHRA and CDR2 YSYEKL. The CDR3 consists of 15 residues. CDR3 region: CASSQPKRRGNEQFF.

The CDR3 sequence is CASSDTGASYEQYF. The chain links TRBV7-9 to TRBJ2-7; lacking DNA, the TRBD1 call made by TCRdb goes unchecked. CDR1 and CDR2 (germline): SEHNR, FQNEAQ (reference sequence). This CDR3 spans 14 amino acids.